This TCR beta chain was observed in a study of control samples from healthy donors and cancer patients. TCRdb keeps only in-frame clones here, not all; method: immunoSEQ multiplex PCR. The profile shows 80,000 or so clones, 91% of them singletons. Germline V gene lookup returns CDR1 SGDLS and CDR2 YYNGEE. This CDR3 contains 13 residues. V was clipped by 3 bases and J by 5 bases, with 8 bases between them. V is TRBV9 and J is TRBJ2-2; a weak D match, TRBD1 (6 bases). This clonotype was obtained from a man over 45 in good health. Sequencing input: blood. Written as DNA, the CDR3 is TGTGCCAGCAGCGCAGGGGTAACCGGGGAGCTGTTTTTT. Translation: CASSAGVTGELFF.